This TCR beta chain came from a study of OX40 agonist ivuxolimab in advanced cancers. Study information: Participants, about 83% male, averaged approximately 56 years of age, ranging from 23 to 79. Study-level findings and limits: At doses 0.1 to 3.0 mg/kg, CD4+ and CD8+ clones expanded. In the 0.1-3.0 mg/kg groups, partial responders showed among the lowest expansion.

A history of autoimmune disease or systemic immunosuppression excluded patients. Remarks on this clone: The antigen remains undetermined.

TCRdb's table, derived via immunoSEQ multiplex PCR, lists solely in-frame clones and lacks some. The sample shows 70,000 or so clones, roughly 88% of them seen only once. The CDR3 has 13 amino acids. Trimming removed 3 bases from V and 5 bases from J, with 9 bases in between. Germline V gene lookup returns CDR1 SGHTA and CDR2 FQGTGA. The rearrangement joins TRBV7-3 to TRBJ2-3; D is unclear. The origin of this receptor is an adult with an advanced solid tumor such as melanoma, head and neck, liver or kidney cancer. Sequencing was performed on CD4+ or CD8+ T cells sorted from blood, taken in a trial of the OX40 agonist ivuxolimab. The CDR3 loop is CASSFQVGDTQYF. DNA of the CDR3: TGTGCCAGCAGCTTCCAGGTCGGAGATACGCAGTATTTT.